This T cell receptor (beta chain) comes out of a study of identical twins. General study results and limits: Excess sharing between twins was weaker in beta out-of-frame sequences. Zero-insertion findings could be partly confounded by invariant cells (MAIT and iNKT cells).

A universal primer site arose from template switching, and cDNA bore unique molecular identifiers. Each CDR3 protein gets one entry after TCRdb re-called the 5' RACE reads with MiXCR. The sample consists of about 730,000 distinct CDR3 sequences, 21% of them appearing once. Concerning this clonotype: Its antigen is currently unknown. The junction and the germline gene differ at one end; a read error may be behind it.

CDR3 length equals 13 residues. Germline values: CDR1 SNHLY, CDR2 FYNNEI. Another study also made use of these data, one on T cells expressing NK-cell markers.

This chain links TRBV2 with TRBJ2-1; D may be TRBD1 (6 bases). The sequence derives from a woman between 18 and 29 years old in good health. The specimen was PBMCs. CDR3 coding DNA: TGTGCCACCAGTCAGGGGCTATACAATGAGCAGTTCTTC. Its translation: CATSQGLYNEQFF.